In this sample, the clone carrying this T cell receptor beta chain turned up many times. One entry per CDR3 protein results from TCRdb running MiXCR on the reads. The sample comprises about 260,000 distinct CDR3 sequences, roughly an eighth of which are singletons, and 8.8% rests with the top ten. These data are taken from a study of T cell repertoires in cytomegalovirus infection. Germline CDR1 and CDR2: SGHTA and FQGNSA. This CDR3 comprises 13 residues. The V gene lost 5 bases and the J gene lost 7 bases, with 14 bases spanning the gap. The sample was PBMCs. The V gene is TRBV7-2, the J gene TRBJ1-2; tentative D call: TRBD1 (5 bases). The receptor was isolated from a human donor in good health (CMV status not recorded). Some clones in this sample may be carry-over from other donors' samples. The CDR3 coding sequence is TGTGCCAGCAGCCCCCGACAGTTTTTTGGCTACACCTTC. Its translation is CASSPRQFFGYTF. The complete variable domain, with remaining parts taken from reference TRBV7-2 and TRBJ1-2, reads GAGVSQSPSNKVTEKGKDVELRCDPISGHTALYWYRQSLGQGLEFLIYFQGNSAPDKSGLPSDRFSAERTGGSVSTLTIQRTQQEDSAVYLCASSPRQFFGYTFGSGTRLTVV.